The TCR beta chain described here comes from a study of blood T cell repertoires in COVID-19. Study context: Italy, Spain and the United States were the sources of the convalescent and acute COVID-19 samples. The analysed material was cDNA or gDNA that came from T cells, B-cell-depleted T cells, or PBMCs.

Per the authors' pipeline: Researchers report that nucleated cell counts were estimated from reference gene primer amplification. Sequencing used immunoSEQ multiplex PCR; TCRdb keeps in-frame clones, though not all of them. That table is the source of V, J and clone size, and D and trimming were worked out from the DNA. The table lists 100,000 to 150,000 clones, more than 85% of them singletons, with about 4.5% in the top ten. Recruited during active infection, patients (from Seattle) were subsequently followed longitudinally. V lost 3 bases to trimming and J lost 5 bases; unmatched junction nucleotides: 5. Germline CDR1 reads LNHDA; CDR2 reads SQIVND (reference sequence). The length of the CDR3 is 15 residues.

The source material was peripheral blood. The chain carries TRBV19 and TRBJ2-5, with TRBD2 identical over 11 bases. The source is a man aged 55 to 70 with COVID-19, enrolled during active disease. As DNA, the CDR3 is TGTGCCAGTAGTATTGGACTAGCGGGCCCTGAGACCCAGTACTTC. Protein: CASSIGLAGPETQYF.